The 26 T cell receptor beta chains reported below all come from one sample, sequenced in a study of T cells in Graves' hyperthyroidism and ophthalmopathy (dated by TCRdb to between 2018 and 2021). The receptor library was made with multiplex PCR. TCRdb shows the sequencer as Illumina HiSeq 2000. Amplification of TCR beta CDR3 regions was carried out from RNA transcripts. The TCR CDR3 was subjected to a first round of RT-PCR using the HTBI primer set and the Qiagen OneStep RT-PCR kit. TCRdb handled the public reads itself, with Q25 trimming in fastp and clone calling in MiXCR, and kept productive beta chains. When rows share a CDR3 protein, they turn into one entry using the most common DNA and genes. The sample table contains fewer than 650,000 distinct CDR3 sequences; only one count was recorded for roughly 14% of them. Clones ranked in the top ten supply about 5.8% of the sample. Sequenced material: blood. These receptors were collected from a woman in her 30s with Graves' hyperthyroidism that later progressed to Graves' ophthalmopathy.

This clonotype has at least ten counts. The V and J genes are TRBV16 and TRBJ1-2, with a weak D call TRBD1 (6 bases). Deletions cut 2 bases from V and 12 bases from J, with 13 bases between. Per germline, CDR1 KGHSY and CDR2 FQNENV. The CDR3 length is 12 residues. CDR3 amino acids: CASSQRQDANTF. The CDR3 DNA follows: TGTGCCAGCAGCCAACGACAGGACGCTAACACCTTC.

Regarding this clonotype: This may come from a read error, since a much larger clone is one base off. J is TRBJ2-7 and V is TRBV20-1; D is unclear. Deletions cut 6 bases from V and 2 bases from J, with 14 bases between. This CDR3 is built from 13 residues. Germline V lookup: CDR1 DFQATT, CDR2 SNEGSKA (reference sequence). Written as DNA, the CDR3 is TGCAGTGCCCCGCGTGGCCTCCCCTACGAGCAGTACTTC. Translated: CSAPRGLPYEQYF.

Worth noting for this clonotype: A much larger clone differs by one base, so this may be a read error. The V and J genes are TRBV12-3 or TRBV12-4 and TRBJ2-1; 13 nucleotides agree with TRBD2. J lost 8 bases, V lost 7 bases, and 14 bases had no gene match. The CDR3 sequence is 17 residues long. The CDR3 spells CASNPPGLAGINDEQFF. The DNA for the CDR3 is TGTGCCAGCAATCCTCCGGGACTAGCGGGAATTAACGATGAGCAGTTCTTC.

This clonotype was detected ten times or more. This rearrangement joins TRBV28 to TRBJ1-4; 7 bases match TRBD1. CDR1 is MDHEN and CDR2 is SYDVKM in the germline V gene. The junction had 9 bases not matched to a gene; V was cut back by 6 bases and J by 5 bases. The CDR3 runs 15 residues. CDR3 sequence: CASRGMTGPNEKLFF. The CDR3 nucleotides are TGTGCCAGCAGGGGGATGACAGGGCCAAATGAAAAACTGTTTTTT.

The chain uses TRBV9 and TRBJ2-3; D not resolved. V was trimmed by 5 bases and J by 4 bases, leaving 20 bases between them. CDR3 length equals 16 residues. Looked up from germline, CDR1 is SGDLS and CDR2 is YYNGEE. This CDR3 is CASSPDTRNVADTQYF. CDR3 nucleotides: TGTGCCAGCAGTCCTGACACCCGCAACGTGGCAGATACGCAGTATTTT. Full variable domain (remainder filled in from reference TRBV9 and TRBJ2-3): DSGVTQTPKHLITATGQRVTLRCSPRSGDLSVYWYQQSLDQGLQFLIQYYNGEERAKGNILERFSAQQFPDLHSELNLSSLELGDSALYFCASSPDTRNVADTQYFGPGTRLTVL.

The table lists this clonotype with many counts. V is TRBV6-1 and J is TRBJ1-1; D is ambiguous. The CDR3 loop spans 13 amino acids. Germline CDR1 is MNHNS and CDR2 is SASEGT. The V and J ends lost 6 bases and 7 bases respectively, with 15 bases between them. CDR3 DNA sequence: TGTGCCAGCAGCCCACTCAGGACGAATGAAGCTTTCTTT. Translation: CASSPLRTNEAFF.

Ten or more counts support this clonotype. The CDR3 nucleotides are TGTGCCAGCACTGAGGGAGGACAGGACACTGAAGCTTTCTTT. Amino acids: CASTEGGQDTEAFF. This sequence joins TRBV25-1 and TRBJ1-1, with 7 positions matching TRBD1. V lost 7 bases and J lost 3; bases outside the gene matches: 8. CDR3 length: 14 residues. CDR1 and CDR2 (germline): MGHDK, SYGVNS.

This clonotype showed up just a few times. The V call is TRBV19, the J call TRBJ2-1; 10 nucleotides match TRBD2. CDR3 size: 16 residues. J gave up 2 bases and V 5 bases, and 6 bases lay outside the gene matches. Germline CDR1 is LNHDA and CDR2 is SQIVND (reference sequence). The chain's CDR3 is CASSFIAGGPYNEQFF. The CDR3 bases are TGTGCCAGTAGTTTCATAGCGGGAGGCCCCTACAATGAGCAGTTCTTC.

This clonotype was seen a handful of times. V usage is TRBV20-1 and J usage is TRBJ2-7, with TRBD2 matching over 9 bases. The trim removed 0 bases at V and 1 base at J, leaving 10 bases unmatched. The CDR3 totals 17 residues. CDR1 DFQATT and CDR2 SNEGSKA come from the germline V gene (reference sequence). DNA for the CDR3: TGCAGTGCTAGAGACCTCCGCGGTAGCGGGAGTTCCTACGAGCAGTACTTC. Amino acids: CSARDLRGSGSSYEQYF.

This clonotype was seen many times. V gene TRBV5-7 combines with J gene TRBJ2-5, with 7 bases that match TRBD2. TRBV5-7 is given ORF status, its function remaining uncertain. Trimming cost V 1 base and J 7 bases; bases outside gene matches: 7. The CDR3 has 14 amino acids. The CDR3 is CASSLRLAEGTQYF. Written as DNA, the CDR3 is TGTGCCAGCAGCTTGCGACTAGCCGAGGGGACCCAGTACTTC.

This clonotype has a count of ten or more. This chain joins TRBV28 and TRBJ2-7; D might be TRBD2 (6 bases). The germline CDR1 and CDR2 sequences are MDHEN and SYDVKM. This CDR3 is 14 amino acids long. Trimming took off 6 bases at V and 2 bases at J, with 14 bases between the two ends. The CDR3 reads CASSSSWGAYEQYF. CDR3 DNA sequence: TGTGCCAGCAGCTCCAGCTGGGGGGCCTACGAGCAGTACTTC.

This clonotype has a handful of counts. This chain links TRBV24-1 with TRBJ2-4; 10 bases are a match to TRBD1. The CDR3 runs 15 residues. Germline V gene sequence: CDR1 KGHDR, CDR2 SFDVKD. V was clipped by 5 bases and J by 0 bases; unmatched bases: 0. The CDR3 spells CATSGQGAAKNIQYF. DNA for the CDR3: TGTGCCACCAGTGGACAGGGGGCAGCCAAAAACATTCAGTACTTC.

The chain couples TRBV12-3 or TRBV12-4 to TRBJ2-5; TRBD2 matches at 7 bases. After removal of 7 bases from V and 0 bases from J, the junction contained 8 bases not matched to a gene. This CDR3 is 15 amino acids long. CDR3 DNA: TGTGCCAGCACCAAGGGGACTACGTACCAAGAGACCCAGTACTTC. Translation gives CASTKGTTYQETQYF.

A note on this clonotype: One junction end disagrees with the germline gene, perhaps due to a read error. This chain uses TRBV11-2 with TRBJ2-1; D uncertain. The CDR3 length is 11 residues. Germline CDR1 and CDR2: SGHAT and FQNNGV. The DNA of the CDR3 is TGTGCCAGGAGCTTAGTGAATGAGCAGTTCTTC. Amino acid sequence: CARSLVNEQFF.

This clonotype showed up just a few times. The rearrangement uses TRBV6-1 and TRBJ1-5; D not resolved. V dropped 5 bases and J dropped 3 bases, with 14 bases sitting between them. Germline loops: CDR1 MNHNS, CDR2 SASEGT. The CDR3 runs 15 residues. The CDR3 is CASSSGEGYNQPQHF. The CDR3 DNA is TGTGCCAGCAGTAGCGGCGAGGGTTACAATCAGCCCCAGCATTTT.

Ten or more counts support this clonotype. V is TRBV6-1 and J is TRBJ1-5; no definite D call. Germline V gene lookup returns CDR1 MNHNS and CDR2 SASEGT. With 6 bases removed from V and 0 bases from J, the gap between germline ends came to 18 bases. The length of the CDR3 is 17 residues. The CDR3 loop is CASRADGGIYSNQPQHF. The CDR3 DNA is TGTGCCAGCAGAGCGGACGGCGGGATTTATAGCAATCAGCCCCAGCATTTT.

This chain uses TRBV29-1 with TRBJ2-1, with TRBD2 matching over 8 bases. V dropped 7 bases and J dropped 6; count of bases not matched to a gene: 8. The CDR3 runs to 13 residues. In germline, CDR1 is SQVTM, CDR2 ANQGSEA. The CDR3 coding sequence is TGCAGCGCCCGGGAGGGTGGCGGCAATGAGCAGTTCTTC. It yields the protein CSAREGGGNEQFF.

The CDR3 here is CSARALAGNTGELFF. DNA of the CDR3: TGCAGTGCTAGAGCTCTAGCGGGGAACACCGGGGAGCTGTTTTTT. The chain couples TRBV20-1 to TRBJ2-2, with 8 positions matching TRBD2. Germline assignment: CDR1 DFQATT and CDR2 SNEGSKA (reference sequence). V dropped 1 base and J dropped 1; count of bases not matched to a gene: 2. This CDR3 is 15 amino acids long.

The sample holds many counts of this clonotype. The rearrangement uses TRBV7-2 and TRBJ1-1; weak D call: TRBD1 (6 bases). This CDR3 comprises 16 residues. Trimming stripped 3 bases from V and 2 bases from J, with 16 bases between. CDR1 is SGHTA and CDR2 is FQGNSA in the germline V gene. CDR3 nucleotides: TGTGCCAGCAGCTTTGGTACAGGGAACTTTAACACTGAAGCTTTCTTT. Translation: CASSFGTGNFNTEAFF. The full variable domain, rest sourced from reference TRBV7-2 and TRBJ1-1, is GAGVSQSPSNKVTEKGKDVELRCDPISGHTALYWYRQSLGQGLEFLIYFQGNSAPDKSGLPSDRFSAERTGGSVSTLTIQRTQQEDSAVYLCASSFGTGNFNTEAFFGQGTRLTVV.

This clonotype appeared a few times. This clone may be a read error of a much larger clone one base away. The chain has TRBV6-2 or TRBV6-3 and TRBJ1-1; possible D gene TRBD1, 6 bases. Germline V gives CDR1 MNHEY, CDR2 SVGEGT. V lost 4 bases to trimming and J lost 6 bases, with 12 bases between them. The CDR3 contains 13 residues. The CDR3 bases are TGTGCCAGCAGTTCACAGGGTTGGCCTGAAGCTTTCTTT. This gives the protein CASSSQGWPEAFF.

This clonotype was seen many times. The chain links TRBV12-3 or TRBV12-4 to TRBJ1-1; unclear D gene. The CDR3 is made up of 13 amino acids. Between the trimmed V and J ends, which lost 2 bases and 0 bases, there was a span of 4 bases. CDR3 protein: CASSLLMNTEAFF. DNA of the CDR3: TGTGCCAGCAGTTTACTGATGAACACTGAAGCTTTCTTT.

This clonotype was recorded at least ten times. The chain combines TRBV19 with TRBJ2-1, with a weak D call TRBD1 (5 bases). V lost 9 bases and J 10 bases, leaving 13 bases between the germline ends. The germline gives CDR1 LNHDA, CDR2 SQIVND (reference sequence). The length of the CDR3 is 11 residues. This chain's CDR3 is CARYAGREQFF. The CDR3 DNA sequence: TGTGCCAGGTACGCAGGGCGCGAGCAGTTCTTC. The full variable domain, with the rest looked up from reference TRBV19 and TRBJ2-1, is DGGITQSPKYLFRKEGQNVTLSCEQNLNHDAMYWYRQDPGQGLRLIYYSQIVNDFQKGDIAEGYSVSREKKESFPLTVTSAQKNPTAFYLCARYAGREQFFGPGTRLTVL.

This clonotype was seen only a few times. The V and J genes are TRBV13 and TRBJ2-3; D is perhaps TRBD1 or TRBD2 (6 bases each). The V gene's germline CDR1 is PRHDT and CDR2 FYEKMQ (reference sequence). The CDR3 extends over 16 amino acids. V shed 5 bases and J shed 3 bases, with 18 bases lying between them. CDR3: CASSLPGLGATDTQYF. In nucleotides, the CDR3 is TGTGCCAGCAGCCTACCGGGACTGGGGGCGACAGATACGCAGTATTTT.

V usage is TRBV6-2 or TRBV6-3 and J usage is TRBJ1-5; the match to TRBD1 covers 7 bases. Losses at the gene ends were 7 bases for V and 2 bases for J; bases not matched to a gene: 5. Per the germline V gene, CDR1 is MNHEY and CDR2 is SVGEGT. This CDR3 comprises 14 residues. The CDR3 region is CASMTGTGNQPQHF. CDR3 coding DNA: TGTGCCAGCATGACCGGGACAGGCAATCAGCCCCAGCATTTT.

The sample holds a few counts of this clonotype. The chain recombines TRBV6-1 with TRBJ2-7; tentatively, D is TRBD1 (7 bases). Per germline, CDR1 MNHNS and CDR2 SASEGT. CDR3 length: 15 residues. V was clipped by 4 bases and J by 7 bases, with 20 bases between them. CDR3 nucleotides: TGTGCCAGCAGTGCCGGGACAGCCCGGGGGTTGGAGCAGTACTTC. This sequence encodes CASSAGTARGLEQYF.

This clonotype has ten or more counts. This chain joins TRBV24-1 and TRBJ2-3; D might be TRBD2 (6 bases). CDR1 and CDR2 (germline): KGHDR, SFDVKD. CDR3 length: 13 amino acids. Trimming shortened V by 8 bases and J by 1 base, and 9 bases separated the two germline ends. CDR3 residues: CATKKRGTDTQYF. The CDR3 DNA reads as TGTGCCACCAAAAAGCGGGGCACAGATACGCAGTATTTT.